A single sample gave rise to the 28 T cell receptor beta chains below, sequenced in a study of response to subunit inactivated influenza vaccine. A single record per CDR3 protein comes from TCRdb applying MiXCR to the RT-PCR reads. The table includes roughly 670,000 distinct CDR3 sequences, 14% detected once. The input for sequencing was PBMCs from blood, taken 14 days before vaccination. These receptors originate from a man between 45 and 60 years old who received an inactivated influenza vaccine.

The chain couples TRBV12-3 or TRBV12-4 to TRBJ2-7; D gene ambiguous. V gave up 5 bases and J gave up 4 bases, with 18 bases separating them. This CDR3 spans 15 amino acids. The CDR3 coding sequence is TGTGCCAGCAGTCTCCCAGGACCGGCTTTTTACGAGCAGTACTTC. This sequence encodes CASSLPGPAFYEQYF.

Turning to this clonotype: A clone one base away is much larger, so this may be a read error. The chain uses TRBV28 and TRBJ2-3; D might be TRBD2 (6 bases). In germline, CDR1 is MDHEN, CDR2 SYDVKM. The CDR3 runs 17 residues. CDR3 nucleotide sequence: TGTGCCGGCAGTTTGCCCCGAGGCGGGGTGGGAACAGATACGCAGTATTTT. Translating gives CAGSLPRGGVGTDTQYF.

This clonotype turned up a few times. The chain employs TRBV6-2 or TRBV6-3 and TRBJ2-7; 7 positions agree with TRBD1. The CDR3 contains 14 residues. The V gene's germline CDR1 is MNHEY and CDR2 SVGEGT. After removal of 7 bases from V and 6 bases from J, the junction contained 12 bases not matched to a gene. The CDR3 here is CASTTGQVWVEQYF. As DNA, the CDR3 is TGTGCCAGCACCACTGGACAGGTTTGGGTCGAGCAGTACTTC.

V usage is TRBV20-1 and J usage is TRBJ2-7, with D tentatively TRBD2 (6 bases). In germline, CDR1 is DFQATT, CDR2 SNEGSKA (reference sequence). The CDR3 sequence is 14 residues long. V was pared by 6 bases and J by 3 bases, with 18 bases between. The DNA for the CDR3 is TGCAGTGCGAGGGGACTCCTTAATGACTACGAGCAGTACTTC. As protein: CSARGLLNDYEQYF.

In its sample, this clonotype was seen many times. The rearrangement uses TRBV9 and TRBJ2-5, with 8 nucleotides matching TRBD2. There are 16 residues in the CDR3. The ends lost 0 bases at V and 3 bases at J; junction bases unmatched: 7. Germline CDR1 and CDR2: SGDLS and YYNGEE. In DNA, the CDR3 is TGTGCCAGCAGCGTAGCTACGGGACTAGGGGAAGAGACCCAGTACTTC. Translated: CASSVATGLGEETQYF.

The rearrangement links TRBV4-3 to TRBJ2-3; D is unresolved. CDR1 is LGHNA, CDR2 YSLEER, per germline. The ends were cut back, 4 bases at V and 3 bases at J, with 14 bases in the middle. The CDR3 consists of 15 residues. The chain's CDR3 is CASSPTLGLTDTQYF. The CDR3 DNA reads as TGCGCCAGCAGCCCCACCCTAGGTCTGACAGATACGCAGTATTTT.

The chain uses TRBV6-5 and TRBJ2-5; tentative D call: TRBD1 (6 bases). The ends were cut back, 0 bases at V and 5 bases at J, with 10 bases in the middle. Germline CDR1 and CDR2: MNHEY and SVGAGI. The CDR3 extends over 14 amino acids. The chain's CDR3 is CASSYSQGWETQYF. The CDR3 nucleotides are TGTGCCAGCAGTTACTCCCAGGGGTGGGAGACCCAGTACTTC.

The genes are TRBV6-1 and TRBJ2-3; 15 bases line up with TRBD2. This CDR3 region has 19 residues. V lost 7 bases, J lost 0 bases, and 11 bases stayed unmatched. Germline lookup yields CDR1 MNHNS and CDR2 SASEGT. CDR3 residues: CASTGLAGGLSTSTDTQYF. CDR3 sequence (DNA): TGTGCCAGCACCGGACTAGCGGGGGGGCTCTCTACTAGCACAGATACGCAGTATTTT.

The chain is built from TRBV7-3 and TRBJ2-3, with 7 bases lining up with TRBD2. Looked up from germline, CDR1 is SGHTA and CDR2 is FQGTGA. The CDR3 runs 15 residues. V lost 5 bases and J lost 1; bases outside the gene matches: 6. The CDR3 is CASSKHTSGTDTQYF. Here the CDR3 DNA reads TGTGCCAGCAGCAAACATACTAGCGGCACAGATACGCAGTATTTT.

This clonotype was counted a few times. V is TRBV4-1 and J is TRBJ2-6; TRBD1 matches at 7 bases. CDR3 length: 19 residues. V shed 5 bases, J shed 0 bases, and the junction held 13 bases outside the gene matches. In germline, CDR1 is MGHRA, CDR2 YSYEKL. The CDR3 protein is CASSYSTGTAISGANVLTF. The CDR3 DNA is TGCGCCAGCAGCTACAGCACCGGGACAGCTATCTCTGGGGCCAACGTCCTGACTTTC.

J is TRBJ2-5 and V is TRBV21-1; the D segment call TRBD1 is taken from the table without a DNA check. TRBV21-1 is a pseudogene. CDR3 length equals 17 residues. The CDR3 protein is CASSTHTGTGDQETQYF. The CDR3 DNA reads TGTGCCAGCAGCACACATACTGGGACAGGCGATCAAGAGACCCAGTACTTC.

This clonotype showed up many times. In nucleotides, the CDR3 is TGTGCCAGCAGCTTCTATGTCATGAACACTGAAGCTTTCTTT. Translating it yields CASSFYVMNTEAFF. V is TRBV7-2 and J is TRBJ1-1; no reliable D call. Germline values: CDR1 SGHTA, CDR2 FQGNSA. Trimming cost V 3 bases and J 0 bases, with 8 bases left between them. CDR3 length: 14 amino acids.

This clonotype occurred a few times. The chain links TRBV13 to TRBJ2-7, with 11 bases identical to TRBD1. Germline trimming cut 5 bases from V and 3 bases from J; bases unmatched to any gene: 9. The CDR3 extends over 16 amino acids. Germline V lookup: CDR1 PRHDT, CDR2 FYEKMQ (reference sequence). The CDR3 sequence is CASSHKTGTGGYEQYF. The CDR3, as DNA: TGTGCCAGCAGCCACAAGACCGGGACAGGGGGCTACGAGCAGTACTTC.

There are a few counts of this clonotype. The chain uses TRBV20-1 and TRBJ2-3, with 10 positions matching TRBD2. In germline, CDR1 is DFQATT, CDR2 SNEGSKA (reference sequence). The V segment lost 0 bases and the J segment 5 bases; nucleotides outside the gene matches: 8. This CDR3 contains 16 residues. Written as DNA, the CDR3 is TGCAGTGCTAGAGATCTAAGCGGGGGGGCGTTAGATACGCAGTATTTT. Translating gives CSARDLSGGALDTQYF.

This clonotype was seen at least ten times. Here the CDR3 reads CASSPIYSGTSGSGNEQFF. CDR3 sequence (DNA): TGCGCCAGCAGCCCGATATACTCAGGGACTAGCGGGAGTGGCAATGAGCAGTTCTTC. The gene calls are TRBV5-1 and TRBJ2-1; 14 bases map to TRBD2. V was clipped by 4 bases and J by 6 bases; unmatched bases: 15. CDR1 and CDR2 from the germline V gene are SGHRS and YFSETQ. This CDR3 spans 19 amino acids.

The rearrangement joins TRBV7-2 to TRBJ2-3; D is unresolved. Germline CDR1 and CDR2: SGHTA and FQGNSA. The CDR3 contains 13 residues. V was cut by 4 bases and J by 7 bases, with 12 bases left in between. The CDR3 loop is CASSSDFLNTQYF. The CDR3 region has the DNA TGTGCCAGCAGCTCCGACTTTTTAAATACGCAGTATTTT.

The chain is built from TRBV12-3 or TRBV12-4 and TRBJ2-6; 7 positions agree with TRBD1. This CDR3 comprises 16 residues. The V and J ends lost 10 bases and 0 bases, in that order; junction bases with no gene match: 9. CDR3 sequence: CATGEGAGSGANVLTF. The DNA for the CDR3 is TGTGCCACCGGTGAGGGGGCCGGCTCTGGGGCCAACGTCCTGACTTTC.

The chain uses TRBV9 and TRBJ1-1; tentatively, D is TRBD1 (6 bases). Looked up from germline, CDR1 is SGDLS and CDR2 is YYNGEE. V lost 0 bases, J lost 6 bases, and 18 bases lay in between. The CDR3 totals 16 residues. The CDR3 region has the DNA TGTGCCAGCAGCGTAGCTACGGGATGGGGGGCCGCTGAAGCTTTCTTT. This sequence encodes CASSVATGWGAAEAFF.

This clonotype turned up a few times. The chain is built from TRBV4-1 and TRBJ1-1; TRBD1 matches 8 bases. Germline CDR1 MGHRA, CDR2 YSYEKL. The V segment lost 4 bases and the J segment 6 bases; nucleotides outside the gene matches: 10. The CDR3 has 15 amino acids. The CDR3 loop reads CASSPKQGGEAEAFF. The CDR3 DNA sequence: TGCGCCAGCAGCCCTAAACAGGGGGGCGAGGCTGAAGCTTTCTTT.

The CDR3 protein is CASRAGLAVAKNIQYF. CDR3 nucleotides: TGTGCCAGCAGAGCGGGACTAGCGGTCGCCAAAAACATTCAGTACTTC. The chain joins TRBV2 to TRBJ2-4; 11 bases line up with TRBD2. V trimming: 6 bases; J trimming: 1 base; junction bases outside the gene matches: 5. The CDR3 contains 16 residues. From germline, CDR1 is SNHLY and CDR2 FYNNEI.

A few counts support this clonotype. The J gene is TRBJ2-3, the V gene TRBV27; 13 nucleotides line up with TRBD2. This CDR3 contains 19 residues. Per the germline V gene, CDR1 is MNHEY and CDR2 is SMNVEV (reference sequence). Unmatched junction bases numbered 14, after V lost 2 bases and J lost 6 bases. Here the CDR3 DNA reads TGTGCCAGCAGTTTACGAGGGAGGACTAGCGGGAGTTCATCGGATACGCAGTATTTT. The encoded protein is CASSLRGRTSGSSSDTQYF.

This clonotype was seen more than once but under ten times. The rearrangement joins TRBV12-3 or TRBV12-4 to TRBJ2-3; 7 nucleotides align to TRBD2. J was trimmed by 0 bases and V by 6 bases; bases with no gene match: 3. The CDR3 extends over 14 amino acids. The CDR3 reads CASSRTRSTDTQYF. CDR3 sequence (DNA): TGTGCCAGCAGCCGGACTAGAAGCACAGATACGCAGTATTTT.

The J gene is TRBJ2-4, the V gene TRBV20-1; D remains ambiguous. V gave up 8 bases and J gave up 0 bases, with 11 bases separating them. Germline CDR1 is DFQATT and CDR2 is SNEGSKA (reference sequence). This CDR3 comprises 13 residues. CDR3 in DNA: TGCAGTCGGTCGCACCTAGCCAAAAACATTCAGTACTTC. This sequence encodes CSRSHLAKNIQYF.

The chain combines TRBV7-9 with TRBJ2-1, with 9 nucleotides matching TRBD1. This CDR3 spans 15 amino acids. J lost 9 bases, V lost 4 bases, and 10 bases had no gene match. CDR1 is SEHNR, CDR2 FQNEAQ, per germline (reference sequence). The CDR3 DNA reads as TGTGCCAGCAGCTCCGCTTGGGACAGGGAGAGTGAGCAGTTCTTC. As protein: CASSSAWDRESEQFF.

This chain connects TRBV2 to TRBJ2-5; D may be TRBD1 or TRBD2 (6 bases each). CDR3 size: 15 residues. Germline V CDR1 and CDR2: SNHLY, FYNNEI. Trimming removed 1 base at V and 5 bases at J, with 14 bases between. The CDR3 DNA follows: TGTGCCAGCAGTGAAGAACGGGGGCTTTATGAGACCCAGTACTTC. Translation gives CASSEERGLYETQYF.

This clonotype has ten or more counts. The rearrangement uses TRBV20-1 and TRBJ2-1, with 8 bases matching TRBD2. The CDR3 covers 15 residues. With 5 bases clipped from V and 4 bases from J, the junction kept 10 bases outside the gene matches. The V gene's germline CDR1 is DFQATT and CDR2 SNEGSKA (reference sequence). The CDR3 loop is CSAPPLASGYNEQFF. DNA for the CDR3: TGCAGTGCTCCCCCCTTGGCTAGCGGGTACAATGAGCAGTTCTTC.

This rearrangement joins TRBV2 to TRBJ2-7; unclear D gene. The germline V gene encodes CDR1 SNHLY and CDR2 FYNNEI. The CDR3 totals 14 residues. V lost 8 bases to trimming and J lost 1 base, with 15 bases between them. The CDR3 bases are TGTGCCAGCTATCGCGTCATCGCGTCCTACGAGCAGTACTTC. It encodes CASYRVIASYEQYF.

The CDR3 sequence: CASSVGAGQYNEQFF. In nucleotides, the CDR3 is TGTGCCAGCAGCGTAGGAGCGGGTCAATACAATGAGCAGTTCTTC. V and J are TRBV9 and TRBJ2-1; D perhaps matches TRBD2 (6 bases). The CDR3 length is 15 residues. Germline V gene data show CDR1 as SGDLS and CDR2 as YYNGEE. Trimming shortened V by 0 bases and J by 4 bases, and 11 bases separated the two germline ends.